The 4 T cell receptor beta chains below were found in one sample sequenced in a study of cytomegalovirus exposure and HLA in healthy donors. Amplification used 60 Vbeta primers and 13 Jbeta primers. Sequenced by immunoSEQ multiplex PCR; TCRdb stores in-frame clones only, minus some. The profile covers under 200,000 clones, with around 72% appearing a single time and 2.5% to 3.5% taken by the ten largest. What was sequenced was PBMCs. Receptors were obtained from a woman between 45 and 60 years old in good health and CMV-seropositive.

The CDR3 sequence: CASSSPRETFYGYTF. CDR3 in DNA: TGTGCCAGCAGTTCCCCCCGGGAGACCTTCTATGGCTACACCTTC. The genes are TRBV6-5 and TRBJ1-2; no definite D call. The CDR3 runs 15 residues. Trimming pared 4 bases from V and 4 bases from J, leaving 16 bases between. From germline, CDR1 is MNHEY and CDR2 SVGAGI.

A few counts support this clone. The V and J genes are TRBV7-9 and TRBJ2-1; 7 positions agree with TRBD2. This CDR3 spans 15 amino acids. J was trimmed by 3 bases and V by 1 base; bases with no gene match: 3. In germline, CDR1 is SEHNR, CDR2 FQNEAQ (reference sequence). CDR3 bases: TGTGCCAGCAGCTTAGACGGGGGGAACTACAATGAGCAGTTCTTC. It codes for CASSLDGGNYNEQFF.

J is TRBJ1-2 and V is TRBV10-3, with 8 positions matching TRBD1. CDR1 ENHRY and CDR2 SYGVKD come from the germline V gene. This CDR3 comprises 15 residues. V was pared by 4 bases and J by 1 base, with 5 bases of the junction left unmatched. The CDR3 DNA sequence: TGTGCCATCAGTGGGGACAGGCAAGATAACTATGGCTACACCTTC. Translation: CAISGDRQDNYGYTF.

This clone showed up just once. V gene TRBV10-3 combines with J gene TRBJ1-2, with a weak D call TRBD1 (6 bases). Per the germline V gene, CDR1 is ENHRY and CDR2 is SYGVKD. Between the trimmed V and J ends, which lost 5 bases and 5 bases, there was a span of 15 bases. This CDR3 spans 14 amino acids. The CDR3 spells CAISPGGREYGYTF. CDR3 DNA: TGTGCCATCAGTCCGGGGGGCAGGGAGTATGGCTACACCTTC.